The 10 T cell receptor beta chains in this list originate from one sample, sequenced in a study of blood T cell repertoires in COVID-19. Here immunoSEQ multiplex PCR was the method, and the copy in TCRdb shows in-frame clones only, minus some. The sample has some 100,000 clones; 80% to 90% are singletons. Sample: peripheral blood. All receptors derive from a human donor in a cohort sampled during active COVID-19.

This chain links TRBV7-6 with TRBJ2-1, with D possibly being TRBD1 (6 bases). V lost 6 bases, J lost 0 bases, and 12 bases lay in between. The CDR3 consists of 15 residues. Germline-derived CDR1 and CDR2 are SGHVS and FNYEAQ. CDR3 residues: CASRPRQDSYNEQFF. In DNA, the CDR3 is TGTGCCAGCAGACCCCGACAGGACTCCTACAATGAGCAGTTCTTC.

The chain joins TRBV5-6 to TRBJ1-5, with TRBD1 identical over 7 bases. The CDR3 runs 17 residues. J lost 4 bases, V lost 3 bases, and 13 bases had no gene match. Germline values: CDR1 SGHDT, CDR2 YYEEEE. The CDR3 is CASSYYTQGVGNQPQHF. CDR3 sequence (DNA): TGTGCCAGCAGCTATTATACTCAGGGGGTTGGAAATCAGCCCCAGCATTTT.

The CDR3 protein is CACPRQGGTSNYGYTF. The CDR3 DNA is TGTGCCTGCCCGAGACAGGGGGGAACCTCTAACTATGGCTACACCTTC. V gene TRBV30 combines with J gene TRBJ1-2; 9 nucleotides match TRBD1. Unmatched junction bases numbered 11, after V lost 6 bases and J lost 0 bases. This CDR3 region has 16 residues. The V gene's germline CDR1 is GTSNPN and CDR2 SVGIG (reference sequence).

This sequence joins TRBV11-3 and TRBJ2-1, with 14 bases identical to TRBD2. The CDR3 contains 17 residues. From germline, CDR1 is SGHNT and CDR2 YENEEA. Trimming removed 0 bases from V and 6 bases from J; junction bases left unmatched: 4. CDR3 DNA: TGTGCCAGCAGCTTAGATTGGGGACTAGCGGGGGTCAATGAGCAGTTCTTC. Translation gives CASSLDWGLAGVNEQFF.

There are a few counts of this clone. V is TRBV7-9 and J is TRBJ2-7; D perhaps matches TRBD1 (5 bases). Trimming left V 5 bases short and J 5 bases short, with 10 bases between. Germline V gives CDR1 SEHNR, CDR2 FQNEAQ (reference sequence). The CDR3 extends over 12 amino acids. Here the CDR3 DNA reads TGTGCCAGCAGCCGTACAGGAAACGAGCAGTACTTC. Translated: CASSRTGNEQYF. The complete variable domain, with remaining parts taken from reference TRBV7-9 and TRBJ2-7, reads DTGVSQNPRHKITKRGQNVTFRCDPISEHNRLYWYRQTLGQGPEFLTYFQNEAQLEKSRLLSDRFSAERPKGSFSTLEIQRTEQGDSAMYLCASSRTGNEQYFGPGTRLTVT.

The V and J genes are TRBV20-1 and TRBJ2-7; D perhaps matches TRBD1 (5 bases). The CDR3 is made up of 11 amino acids. V lost 6 bases and J lost 5, with 11 bases in between. Germline V gene sequence: CDR1 DFQATT, CDR2 SNEGSKA (reference sequence). CDR3 region: CSARTMHEQYF. The DNA for the CDR3 is TGCAGTGCCAGGACAATGCACGAGCAGTACTTC.

This clone has only a few counts. The chain couples TRBV12-3 or TRBV12-4 to TRBJ1-2; 9 bases are shared with TRBD1. V gave up 5 bases and J gave up 7 bases; unmatched junction bases: 5. The CDR3 sequence is 13 residues long. In nucleotides, the CDR3 is TGTGCCAGCAGTCGCACAGGGGGCAGTGGCTACACCTTC. Amino acids: CASSRTGGSGYTF.

This clone is a singleton in its sample. The chain links TRBV7-3 to TRBJ2-7; a possible D gene is TRBD1 (6 bases). CDR1 and CDR2 from the germline V gene are SGHTA and FQGTGA. With 1 base removed from V and 12 bases from J, the gap between germline ends came to 16 bases. CDR3 length: 13 amino acids. CDR3 bases: TGTGCCAGCAGCTTAAAGGGTGGACAGACTCGGTACTTC. It yields the protein CASSLKGGQTRYF.

This clone was detected only a few times. The chain couples TRBV6-2 or TRBV6-3 to TRBJ1-2, with no clear D. The V end lost 0 bases, the J end lost 8 bases, and 13 bases lay between the germline ends. CDR1 and CDR2 from the germline V gene are MNHEY and SVGEGT. The CDR3 covers 14 residues. The CDR3 region is CASSYSRGSRGYTF. The CDR3 DNA reads as TGTGCCAGCAGTTACTCTCGAGGGTCCCGGGGCTACACCTTC.

The rearrangement joins TRBV11-3 to TRBJ1-3; weak D call: TRBD1 (6 bases). The CDR3 has 13 residues. CDR1 is SGHNT and CDR2 is YENEEA in the germline V gene. V lost 6 bases and J lost 3, with 9 bases in between. In DNA form, the CDR3 reads TGTGCCAGCAGTTCAGGGGTTGGAAACACCATATATTTT. Translating gives CASSSGVGNTIYF.